These 13 T cell receptor beta chains originate from one sample sequenced in a study of blood T cell repertoires in COVID-19. Sequencing used immunoSEQ multiplex PCR; TCRdb keeps in-frame clones, though not all of them. The sample lists 140,000 to 150,000 clones; more than 60% were seen once. Source material: peripheral blood. The receptor set was obtained from an older woman with acute or convalescent COVID-19.

V and J are TRBV12-5 and TRBJ2-7; D gene ambiguous. V lost 5 bases, J lost 4 bases, and 6 bases lay in between. Germline V gene data show CDR1 as LGHNT and CDR2 as FRNRAP. The CDR3 runs 11 residues. The CDR3 coding sequence is TGTGCTAGTGGTACTCGGTACGAGCAGTACTTC. Protein product: CASGTRYEQYF.

The chain links TRBV28 to TRBJ2-7; 11 positions match TRBD1. CDR3 size: 15 residues. V lost 6 bases, J lost 3 bases, and 7 bases stayed unmatched. From germline, CDR1 is MDHEN and CDR2 SYDVKM. The CDR3: CASSLRTGGLYEQYF. The CDR3 bases are TGTGCCAGCAGCCTCAGGACAGGGGGCCTCTACGAGCAGTACTTC.

In its sample, this clone was seen once. The chain links TRBV5-4 to TRBJ1-5; 9 bases fit TRBD1. V was pared by 2 bases and J by 4 bases, with 4 bases of the junction left unmatched. The CDR3 contains 15 residues. Germline assignment: CDR1 SGHNT and CDR2 YYREEE (reference sequence). The CDR3 coding sequence is TGTGCCAGCAGCTTACAGGGGGCTGGTAATCAGCCCCAGCATTTT. Translation: CASSLQGAGNQPQHF. Variable domain in full (rest from reference TRBV5-4 and TRBJ1-5): ETGVTQSPTHLIKTRGQQVTLRCSSQSGHNTVSWYQQALGQGPQFIFQYYREEENGRGNFPPRFSGLQFPNYSSELNVNALELDDSALYLCASSLQGAGNQPQHFGDGTRLSIL.

The chain combines TRBV28 with TRBJ1-1; TRBD1 might be the D (6 bases). The V end lost 5 bases, the J end lost 1 base, and 14 bases lay between the germline ends. This CDR3 comprises 15 residues. CDR1 and CDR2 from the germline V gene are MDHEN and SYDVKM. CDR3 sequence (DNA): TGTGCCAGCAGTGCTATGGACAGTCGGAACACTGAAGCTTTCTTT. This gives the protein CASSAMDSRNTEAFF.

This clone occurred a few times. CDR3 coding DNA: TGTGCCAGCAGCTTGGGTCGCGGCAGCAATCAGCCCCAGCATTTT. Its protein is CASSLGRGSNQPQHF. The chain couples TRBV27 to TRBJ1-5; no clear D gene. Germline loops: CDR1 MNHEY, CDR2 SMNVEV (reference sequence). This CDR3 region has 15 residues. The V and J ends lost 6 bases and 1 base respectively, with 13 bases between them.

The CDR3 region is CASSPTTSGSGYEQYF. The CDR3 DNA follows: TGCGCCAGCAGCCCTACGACTAGCGGGAGTGGCTACGAGCAGTACTTC. The rearrangement links TRBV5-1 to TRBJ2-7, with 12 positions matching TRBD2. The CDR3 loop spans 16 amino acids. V lost 4 bases and J lost 3; bases outside the gene matches: 8. CDR1 is SGHRS and CDR2 is YFSETQ in the germline V gene.

The chain employs TRBV27 and TRBJ2-1; D might be TRBD2 (6 bases). There are 12 residues in the CDR3. CDR1 and CDR2 from the germline V gene are MNHEY and SMNVEV (reference sequence). Trimming left V 11 bases short and J 2 bases short, with 10 bases between. The CDR3 coding sequence is TGTGCCTCGGGCGGGACCTACAATGAGCAGTTCTTC. As protein: CASGGTYNEQFF.

This chain uses TRBV20-1 with TRBJ2-1, with 8 bases lining up with TRBD2. V trimming: 3 bases; J trimming: 6 bases; junction bases outside the gene matches: 10. Germline V gives CDR1 DFQATT, CDR2 SNEGSKA (reference sequence). The CDR3 consists of 15 residues. The DNA for the CDR3 is TGCAGTGCTAGTCCCTTTTTACTAGCGGTCAATGAGCAGTTCTTC. This sequence encodes CSASPFLLAVNEQFF.

The chain uses TRBV27 and TRBJ2-7; D remains ambiguous. The CDR3 spans 14 residues. The V gene's germline CDR1 is MNHEY and CDR2 SMNVEV (reference sequence). V lost 2 bases, J lost 4 bases, and 12 bases lay in between. The CDR3 region is CASSLTGSLYEQYF. Here the CDR3 DNA reads TGTGCCAGCAGTTTAACCGGGTCCCTTTACGAGCAGTACTTC.

This clone has only a few counts. The genes are TRBV7-6 and TRBJ1-3; TRBD1 might be the D (5 bases). The ends were cut back, 1 base at V and 2 bases at J, with 15 bases in the middle. Germline V gene sequence: CDR1 SGHVS, CDR2 FNYEAQ. The CDR3 spans 17 residues. CDR3 region: CASSLVGAAAAGNTIYF. CDR3 coding DNA: TGTGCCAGCAGCTTAGTTGGGGCTGCGGCAGCTGGAAACACCATATATTTT.

The gene calls are TRBV2 and TRBJ2-5; D remains ambiguous. Germline CDR1 reads SNHLY; CDR2 reads FYNNEI. This CDR3 is built from 14 residues. V was trimmed by 3 bases and J by 2 bases, leaving 10 bases between them. The CDR3 bases are TGTGCCAGCAGTGAGGGTTTGCGGCAAGAGACCCAGTACTTC. This gives the protein CASSEGLRQETQYF.

CDR3 DNA: TGTGCCATCAGGCTCAGGGTTGACACTGAAGCTTTCTTT. It codes for CAIRLRVDTEAFF. This chain uses TRBV10-3 with TRBJ1-1, with D perhaps matching TRBD1 (5 bases). CDR3 length: 13 amino acids. Germline-derived CDR1 and CDR2 are ENHRY and SYGVKD. The ends were cut back, 6 bases at V and 3 bases at J, with 11 bases in the middle.

The chain employs TRBV6-1 and TRBJ2-5; TRBD1 is a possible D gene (5 bases). V shed 2 bases and J shed 4 bases, with 11 bases lying between them. The CDR3 consists of 14 residues. Looked up from germline, CDR1 is MNHNS and CDR2 is SASEGT. The CDR3, as DNA: TGTGCCAGCAGTGAAAGGGGATTCGGAGAGACCCAGTACTTC. Protein sequence: CASSERGFGETQYF.